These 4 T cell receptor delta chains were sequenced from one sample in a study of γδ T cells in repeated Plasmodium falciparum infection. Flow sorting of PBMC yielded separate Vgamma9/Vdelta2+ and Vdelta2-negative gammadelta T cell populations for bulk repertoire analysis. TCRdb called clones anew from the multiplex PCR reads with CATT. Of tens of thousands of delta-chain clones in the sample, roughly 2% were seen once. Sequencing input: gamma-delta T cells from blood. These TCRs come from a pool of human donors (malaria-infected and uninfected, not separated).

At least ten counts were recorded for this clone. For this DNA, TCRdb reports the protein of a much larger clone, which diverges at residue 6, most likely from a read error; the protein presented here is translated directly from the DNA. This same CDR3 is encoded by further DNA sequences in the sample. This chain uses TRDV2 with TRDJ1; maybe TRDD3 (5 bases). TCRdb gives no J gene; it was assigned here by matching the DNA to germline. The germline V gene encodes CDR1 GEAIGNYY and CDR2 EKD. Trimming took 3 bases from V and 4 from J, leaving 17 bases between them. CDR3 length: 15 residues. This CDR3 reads CACDPPGSGRDKLIF. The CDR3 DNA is TGTGCCTGTGACCCCCCGGGGAGCGGACGCGATAAACTCATCTTT.

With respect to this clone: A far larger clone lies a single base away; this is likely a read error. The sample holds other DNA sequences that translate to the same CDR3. The CDR3, as DNA: TGTGCTCTTGGGGAACAAGTCCCACTCCACATCGGAGCAGGGGATACGACCGATAAACTCATCTTC. Its translation: CALGEQVPLHIGAGDTTDKLIF. The chain recombines TRDV1 with TRDJ1; TRDD3 aligns across 9 bases. The V gene's germline CDR1 is TSWWSYY and CDR2 QGS. CDR3 length: 22 amino acids.

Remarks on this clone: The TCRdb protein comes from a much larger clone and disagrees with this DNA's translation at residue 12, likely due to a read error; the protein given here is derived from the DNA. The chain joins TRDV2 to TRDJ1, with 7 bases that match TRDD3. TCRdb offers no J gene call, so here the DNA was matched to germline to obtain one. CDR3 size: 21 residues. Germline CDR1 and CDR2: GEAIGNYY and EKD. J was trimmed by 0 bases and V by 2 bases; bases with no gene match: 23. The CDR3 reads CACDKLRGGNAPTLYTDKLIF. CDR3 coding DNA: TGTGCCTGTGACAAACTGCGTGGGGGAAACGCACCTACCCTGTACACCGATAAACTCATCTTT.

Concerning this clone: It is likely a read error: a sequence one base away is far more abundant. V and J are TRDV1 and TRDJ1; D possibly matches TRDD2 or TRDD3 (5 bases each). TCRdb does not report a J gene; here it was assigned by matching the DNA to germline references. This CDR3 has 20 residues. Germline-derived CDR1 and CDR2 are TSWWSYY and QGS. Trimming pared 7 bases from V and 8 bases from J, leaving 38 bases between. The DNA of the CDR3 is TGTGCTCTTGCCGATATTCCTCCTAATCGATTTAGTACTGGTAGGGACAAACTCATCTTT. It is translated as CALADIPPNRFSTGRDKLIF.